This entry describes one T cell receptor (beta chain). Germline V gene data show CDR1 as LGHNA and CDR2 as YNFKEQ. The CDR3 extends over 16 amino acids. Deletions cut 4 bases from V and 4 bases from J, with 19 bases between. The data were obtained in a study of control samples from healthy donors and cancer patients. TCRdb keeps only in-frame clones here, not all; method: immunoSEQ multiplex PCR. The sample has fewer than 100,000 clones; roughly four fifths are singletons. The sequence was collected from an older woman in good health. The sequencing sample was made of blood. The genes are TRBV4-2 and TRBJ1-1; D might be TRBD1 (6 bases). As DNA, the CDR3 is TGTGCCAGCAGCCCCGAGGGGGGGCCGAGGGGCACTGAAGCTTTCTTT. Amino acids: CASSPEGGPRGTEAFF.